This entry concerns a single T cell receptor (beta chain). This specimen belongs to a study of molecular identifiers for immune sequencing clone quantification. One entry per CDR3 protein, called by TCRdb with MiXCR from the PCR reads. The sample lists hundreds of thousands of distinct CDR3 sequences; 25% were seen once. This CDR3 has 19 residues. The receptor was derived from a human donor in good health. Some libraries in this study had Jurkat cell RNA spiked in. Sequenced material: naive CD8+ T cells from blood, with Jurkat cell RNA spiked in. Noted subset: FACS-sorted CD8+CD4-CCR7+CD45RA+ naive T cells. The V and J genes are TRBV21-1 and TRBJ1-5; the table calls TRBD1, which could not be checked here. TRBV21-1 has pseudogene status. In DNA, the CDR3 is TGTGCCAGCAGCATAGACCGGGACAGGGCCGTCGTGAGCAATCAGCCCCAGCATTTT. Protein product: CASSIDRDRAVVSNQPQHF.